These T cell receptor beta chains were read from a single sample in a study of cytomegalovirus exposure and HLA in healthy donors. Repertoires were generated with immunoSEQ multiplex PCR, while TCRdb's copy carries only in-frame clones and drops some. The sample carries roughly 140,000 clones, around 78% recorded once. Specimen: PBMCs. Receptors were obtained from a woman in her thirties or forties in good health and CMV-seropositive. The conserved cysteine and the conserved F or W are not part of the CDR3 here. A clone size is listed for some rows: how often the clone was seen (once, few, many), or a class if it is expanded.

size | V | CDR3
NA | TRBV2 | ASRDMMNYGYT
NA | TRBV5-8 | ASSLRTGGDEKLF
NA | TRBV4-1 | ASSQELGGVNIQY
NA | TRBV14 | ASGTFQETQY
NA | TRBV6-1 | ASSEETGRHEKLF
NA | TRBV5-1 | ASSLDNEQF
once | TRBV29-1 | SVEGQGSSEAF
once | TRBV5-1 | ASSGGDSNQPQH
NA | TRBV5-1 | ASSFSGASETQY
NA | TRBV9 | ASSVGALGPDTQY
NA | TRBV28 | ASRKDSEAF